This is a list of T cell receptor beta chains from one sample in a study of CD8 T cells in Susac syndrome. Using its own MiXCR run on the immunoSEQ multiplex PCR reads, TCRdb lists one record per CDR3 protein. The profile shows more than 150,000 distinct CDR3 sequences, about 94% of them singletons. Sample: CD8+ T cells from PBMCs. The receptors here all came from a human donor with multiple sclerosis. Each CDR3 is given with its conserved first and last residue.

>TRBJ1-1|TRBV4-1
CASSQVGSSEAFF
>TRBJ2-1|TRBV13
CASSPRDPRDEQFF
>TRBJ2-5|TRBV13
CASSLGKETQYF
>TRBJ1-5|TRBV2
CASRRKQVQPQHF
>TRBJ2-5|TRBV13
CASSPGRSKTQYF
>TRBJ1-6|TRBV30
CAWSDRSSYNSPLHF
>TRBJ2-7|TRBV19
CASNSGHSSYEQYF
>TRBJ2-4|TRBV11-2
CASSWGENIQYF
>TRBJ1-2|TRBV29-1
CSVRGDRGLIAYGYTF
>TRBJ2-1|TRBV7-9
CASSVDQLGGLGFF
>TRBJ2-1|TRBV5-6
CASSWVGFEQFF
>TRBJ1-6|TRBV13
CASSSQGTPNSPLHF
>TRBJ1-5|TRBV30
CAFEGQGRPQHF
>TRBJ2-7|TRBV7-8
CASSLEVGGTADEQYF
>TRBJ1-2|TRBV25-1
CASSDGGTYGYTF
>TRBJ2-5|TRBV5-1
CASSGISRQETQYF
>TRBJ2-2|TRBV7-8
CASRATVSGWTGELFF
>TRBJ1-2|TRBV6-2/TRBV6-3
CATRTGNGYTF